The T cell receptor (beta chain) described here comes from a study of beta chain features in type 1 diabetes. Looking at the study overall: Researchers looked at fewer than 110 million sorted cells across all samples. Broader study findings: Within each of all four CD4+ subsets, Type 1 diabetes patients had TCRB CDR3s that were moderately but significantly shorter. The naive, central memory and Treg TCRB repertoires showed an apparent similarity that was greater among patients than among healthy donors.

Germline-derived CDR1 and CDR2 are SEHNR and FQNEAQ (reference sequence). This CDR3 comprises 14 residues. V lost 3 bases and J 4 bases, leaving 12 bases between the germline ends. The isolated RNA, all of it, was reverse transcribed, so expressed TCRB transcripts were what got sequenced. Read counts averaged approximately 3.5 million for samples of naive, central memory and regulatory T cells. Sequencing was performed with immunoSEQ multiplex PCR; in TCRdb, only in-frame clones are kept and a portion is missing. The sample consists of about 340,000 clones, roughly 14% of them appearing once. About this clone itself: The antigen remains undetermined.

Researchers reported sorting CD4+ naive, central memory, regulatory and stem cell-like memory cells via CD45RO/CCR7/CD25/CD127/CD95/CD27. Material: naive CD4+ T cells from blood. The TCR was taken from a woman in her late teens or twenties with type 1 diabetes. The chain links TRBV7-9 to TRBJ2-5; TRBD1 is a possible D gene (5 bases). CDR3 residues: CASSLSWGVETQYF. CDR3 sequence (DNA): TGTGCCAGCAGCTTGAGCTGGGGCGTAGAGACCCAGTACTTC.